Included here is one T cell receptor beta chain sequence, with context. This sample stems from a study of blood T cell repertoires in COVID-19. Across the whole study: Both acute and convalescent COVID-19 samples were obtained from the United States, Italy and Spain. T cells, B-cell-depleted T cells, or PBMCs supplied cDNA or gDNA.

The authors' processing: Reference gene primer amplification in the assay estimated nucleated cell counts. Produced via immunoSEQ multiplex PCR; TCRdb's table is partial and in-frame only. The V and J calls and clone size are taken from that table; D and trimming were inferred from the DNA. This table has about 100,000 clones, roughly 90% appearing once. This CDR3 contains 14 residues. Looked up from germline, CDR1 is SGHAT and CDR2 is FQNNGV. The ends lost 5 bases at V and 5 bases at J; junction bases unmatched: 6. This TCR came from a woman aged 55-70 years with acute or convalescent COVID-19. The specimen was peripheral blood. This chain connects TRBV11-2 to TRBJ2-5; 9 nucleotides agree with TRBD2. CDR3 sequence reads: CASSQGLAKETQYF. The CDR3 coding sequence is TGTGCCAGCAGCCAAGGACTAGCGAAGGAGACCCAGTACTTC.